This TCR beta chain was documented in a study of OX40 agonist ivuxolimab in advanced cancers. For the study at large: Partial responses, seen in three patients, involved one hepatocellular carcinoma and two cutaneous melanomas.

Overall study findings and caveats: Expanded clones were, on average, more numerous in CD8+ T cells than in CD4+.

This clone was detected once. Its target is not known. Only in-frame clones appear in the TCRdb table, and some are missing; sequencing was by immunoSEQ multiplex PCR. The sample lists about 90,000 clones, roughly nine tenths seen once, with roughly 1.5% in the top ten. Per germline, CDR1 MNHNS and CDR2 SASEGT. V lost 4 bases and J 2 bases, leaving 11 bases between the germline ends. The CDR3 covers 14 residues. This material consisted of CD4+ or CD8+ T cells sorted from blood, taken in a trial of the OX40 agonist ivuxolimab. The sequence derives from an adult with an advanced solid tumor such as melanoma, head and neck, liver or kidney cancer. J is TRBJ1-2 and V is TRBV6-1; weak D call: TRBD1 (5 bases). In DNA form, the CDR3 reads TGTGCCAGCAGTGGGGGGACGGGGAACTATGGCTACACCTTC. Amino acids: CASSGGTGNYGYTF.